This TCR beta chain is from a study of cytomegalovirus exposure and HLA in healthy donors. Germline V gives CDR1 SGDLS, CDR2 YYNGEE. V was clipped by 3 bases and J by 3 bases; unmatched bases: 8. The CDR3 sequence is 15 residues long. A remark on this clone: Its specificity is unknown.

The study's findings and limits: Associated with cytomegalovirus, according to the listing, were about 160 TCR beta chains.

Unrecorded immune exposure was likely among donors, who were nominally healthy when sampled. The PCR employed 60 Vbeta primers together with 13 Jbeta primers. TCRdb's table, derived via immunoSEQ multiplex PCR, lists solely in-frame clones and lacks some. The sample has under 50,000 clones; the top ten hold 4%. This sequence originates from a male donor in good health and CMV-seronegative. Sequencing was carried out using PBMCs. The rearrangement links TRBV9 to TRBJ1-1, with TRBD1 identical over 7 bases. The CDR3 sequence: CASSGPAGQHTEAFF. The CDR3, as DNA: TGTGCCAGCAGCGGTCCCGCGGGACAGCACACTGAAGCTTTCTTT.